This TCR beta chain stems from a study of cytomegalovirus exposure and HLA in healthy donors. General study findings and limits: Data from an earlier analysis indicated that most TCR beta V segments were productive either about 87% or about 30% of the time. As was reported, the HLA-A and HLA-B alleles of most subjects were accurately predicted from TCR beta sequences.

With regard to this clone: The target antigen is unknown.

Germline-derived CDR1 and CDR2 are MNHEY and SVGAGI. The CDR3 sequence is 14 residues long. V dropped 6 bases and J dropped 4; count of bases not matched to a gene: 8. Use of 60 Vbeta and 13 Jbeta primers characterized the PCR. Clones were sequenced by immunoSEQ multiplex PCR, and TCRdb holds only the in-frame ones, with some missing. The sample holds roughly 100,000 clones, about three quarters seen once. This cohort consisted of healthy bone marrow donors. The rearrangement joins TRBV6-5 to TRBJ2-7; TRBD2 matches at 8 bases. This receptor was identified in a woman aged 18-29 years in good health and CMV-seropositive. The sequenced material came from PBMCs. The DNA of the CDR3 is TGTGCCAGCAGGCAGCGGGAGACCTTTTACGAGCAGTACTTC. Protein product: CASRQRETFYEQYF.